The clone carrying this TCR beta chain was found a few times. One end of the junction is discordant with germline, which a read error may explain. Germline V gene data show CDR1 as MNHNS and CDR2 as SASEGT. This CDR3 has 15 amino acids. The data derive from a study of early T cells in non-severe SARS-CoV-2 infection. Study information: Sequencing input comprised bulk RNA from unsorted whole blood; chain pairing was not available.

MiXCR, run by TCRdb on the 5' RACE reads, gives a single entry per CDR3 protein. The sample shows some 91,000 distinct CDR3 sequences, approximately 15% of them seen only once. Sample: whole blood. The chain employs TRBV6-1 and TRBJ2-1, with a tentative D call TRBD2 (6 bases). The sequence came from an adult who was a healthcare worker with PCR-confirmed SARS-CoV-2 infection or an uninfected control (not recorded which). The CDR3 sequence: CASSARDPRYDEQFF. CDR3 DNA sequence: TGTGCCAGCAGTGCGCGGGACCCACGCTACGATGAGCAGTTCTTC.